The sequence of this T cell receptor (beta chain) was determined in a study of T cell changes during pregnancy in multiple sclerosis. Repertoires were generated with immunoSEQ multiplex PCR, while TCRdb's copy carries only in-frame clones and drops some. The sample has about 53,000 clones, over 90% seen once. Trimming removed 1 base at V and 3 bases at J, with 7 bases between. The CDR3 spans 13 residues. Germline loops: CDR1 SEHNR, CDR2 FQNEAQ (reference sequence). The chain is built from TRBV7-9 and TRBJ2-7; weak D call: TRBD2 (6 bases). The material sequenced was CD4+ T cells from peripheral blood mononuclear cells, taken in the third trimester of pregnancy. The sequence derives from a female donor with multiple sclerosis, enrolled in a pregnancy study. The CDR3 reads CASSLVGGYEQYF. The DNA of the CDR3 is TGTGCCAGCAGCTTAGTGGGGGGCTACGAGCAGTACTTC.